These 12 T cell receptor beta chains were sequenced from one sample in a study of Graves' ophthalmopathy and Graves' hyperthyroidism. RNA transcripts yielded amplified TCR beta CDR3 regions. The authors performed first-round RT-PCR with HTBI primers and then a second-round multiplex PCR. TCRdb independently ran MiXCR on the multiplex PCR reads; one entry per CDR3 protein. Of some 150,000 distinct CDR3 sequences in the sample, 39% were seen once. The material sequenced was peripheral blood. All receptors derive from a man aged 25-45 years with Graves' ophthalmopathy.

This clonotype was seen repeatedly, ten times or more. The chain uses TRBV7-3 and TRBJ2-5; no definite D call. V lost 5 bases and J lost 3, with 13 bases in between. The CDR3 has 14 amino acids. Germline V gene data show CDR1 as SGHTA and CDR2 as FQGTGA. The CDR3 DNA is TGTGCCAGCAGCCTCAACCACTTAGAAGAGACCCAGTACTTC. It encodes CASSLNHLEETQYF.

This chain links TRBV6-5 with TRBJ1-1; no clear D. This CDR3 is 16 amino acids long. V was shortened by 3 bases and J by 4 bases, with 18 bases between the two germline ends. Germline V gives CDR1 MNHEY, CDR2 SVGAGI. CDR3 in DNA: TGTGCCAGCAGTTATGCCCGGACGAGCGTGGCCACTGAAGCTTTCTTT. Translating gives CASSYARTSVATEAFF.

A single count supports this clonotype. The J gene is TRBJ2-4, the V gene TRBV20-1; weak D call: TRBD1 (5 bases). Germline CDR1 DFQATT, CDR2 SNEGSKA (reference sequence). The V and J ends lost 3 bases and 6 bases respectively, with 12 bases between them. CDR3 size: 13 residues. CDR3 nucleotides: TGCAGTGCTAGTTTAGGGGCGAGAAACATTCAGTACTTC. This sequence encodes CSASLGARNIQYF.

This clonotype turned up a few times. In DNA, the CDR3 is TGTGCCAGCAGTTACGGGGGGGCAAACCAGCCCCAGCATTTT. Translation gives CASSYGGANQPQHF. The chain recombines TRBV6-5 with TRBJ1-5; perhaps TRBD1 as D (6 bases). The CDR3 extends over 14 amino acids. From germline, CDR1 is MNHEY and CDR2 SVGAGI. V was pared by 2 bases and J by 7 bases, with 12 bases between.

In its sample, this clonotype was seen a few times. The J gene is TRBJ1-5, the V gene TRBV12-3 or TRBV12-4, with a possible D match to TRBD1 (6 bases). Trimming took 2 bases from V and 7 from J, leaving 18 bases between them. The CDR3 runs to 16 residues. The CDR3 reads CASSLHGGGVGQPQHF. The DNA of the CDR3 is TGTGCCAGCAGTTTACACGGGGGCGGGGTAGGGCAGCCCCAGCATTTT.

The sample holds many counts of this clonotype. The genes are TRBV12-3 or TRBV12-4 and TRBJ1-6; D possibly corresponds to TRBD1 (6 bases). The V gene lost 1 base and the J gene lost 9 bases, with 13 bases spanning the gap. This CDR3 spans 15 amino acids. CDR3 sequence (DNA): TGTGCCAGCAGTTTAGTTTCGGGGGCAGTTTCACCCCTCCACTTT. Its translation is CASSLVSGAVSPLHF.

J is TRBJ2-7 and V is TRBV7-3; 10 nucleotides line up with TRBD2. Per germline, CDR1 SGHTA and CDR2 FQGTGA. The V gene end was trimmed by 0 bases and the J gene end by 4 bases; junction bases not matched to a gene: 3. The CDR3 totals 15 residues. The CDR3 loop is CASSLTAGGNYEQYF. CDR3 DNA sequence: TGTGCCAGCAGCTTAACAGCGGGGGGGAATTACGAGCAGTACTTC.

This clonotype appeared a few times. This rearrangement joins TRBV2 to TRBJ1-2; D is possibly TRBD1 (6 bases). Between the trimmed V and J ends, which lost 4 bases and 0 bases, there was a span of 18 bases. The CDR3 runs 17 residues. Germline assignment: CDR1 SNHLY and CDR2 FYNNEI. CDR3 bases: TGTGCCAGCAGTGGATTCACGACAGGTGGAGCTAACTATGGCTACACCTTC. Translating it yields CASSGFTTGGANYGYTF.

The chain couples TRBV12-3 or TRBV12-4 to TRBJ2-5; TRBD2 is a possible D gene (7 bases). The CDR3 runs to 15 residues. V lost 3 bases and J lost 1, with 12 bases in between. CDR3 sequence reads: CASSFNGGPQETQYF. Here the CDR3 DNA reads TGTGCCAGCAGTTTTAACGGGGGGCCCCAAGAGACCCAGTACTTC.

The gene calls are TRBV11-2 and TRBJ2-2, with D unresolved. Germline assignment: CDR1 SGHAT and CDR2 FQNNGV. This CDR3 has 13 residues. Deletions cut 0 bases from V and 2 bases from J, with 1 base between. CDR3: CASSLDNTGELFF. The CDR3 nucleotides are TGTGCCAGCAGCTTAGATAACACCGGGGAGCTGTTTTTT.

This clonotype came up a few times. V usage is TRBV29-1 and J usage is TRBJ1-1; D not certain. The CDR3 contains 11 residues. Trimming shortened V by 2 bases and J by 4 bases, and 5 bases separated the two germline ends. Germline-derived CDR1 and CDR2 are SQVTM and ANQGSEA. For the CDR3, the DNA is TGCAGCGTTGAAACAACCACTGAAGCTTTCTTT. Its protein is CSVETTTEAFF. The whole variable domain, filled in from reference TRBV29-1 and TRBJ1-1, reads SAVISQKPSRDICQRGTSLTIQCQVDSQVTMMFWYRQQPGQSLTLIATANQGSEATYESGFVIDKFPISRPNLTFSTLTVSNMSPEDSSIYLCSVETTTEAFFGQGTRLTVV.

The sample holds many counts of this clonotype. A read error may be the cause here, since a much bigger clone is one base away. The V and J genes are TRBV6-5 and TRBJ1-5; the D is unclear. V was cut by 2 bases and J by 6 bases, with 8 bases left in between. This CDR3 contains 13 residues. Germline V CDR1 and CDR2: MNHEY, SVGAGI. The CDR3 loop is CASSYGISQPQHF. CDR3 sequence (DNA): TGTGCCAGCAGTTACGGGATCAGTCAGCCCCAGCATTTT.